These T cell receptor beta chains were read from a single sample in a study of cytomegalovirus exposure and HLA in healthy donors. The repertoire was sequenced with immunoSEQ multiplex PCR; TCRdb's copy has only in-frame clones and lacks some. The table shows 120,000 or so clones, with roughly four fifths occurring only once. The sample comprised PBMCs. The origin of the receptors is a male donor in good health and CMV-seropositive. The CDR3 runs from the conserved cysteine through the conserved F or W. D genes are given only for firm matches. Size tells how often a clone was seen (once, few, many) or the class of an expanded clone, and some rows leave it out.

J: TRBJ2-1; V: TRBV7-8; D: TRBD2; size: once; DNA: TGTGCCAGCAGCTTCCTAGCGGGAGGGCCGTTGGATGAGCAGTTCTTC; CDR3: CASSFLAGGPLDEQFF
J: TRBJ2-1; V: TRBV5-4; D: TRBD2; size: NA; DNA: TGTGCCAGCAGCTTGACACTAGCGGGAGGGCCGGGCTACAATGAGCAGTTCTTC; CDR3: CASSLTLAGGPGYNEQFF
J: TRBJ2-2; V: TRBV11-3; D: NA; size: NA; DNA: TGTGCCAGCAGCTTAGCAGCAGGGGTTAACACCGGGGAGCTGTTTTTT; CDR3: CASSLAAGVNTGELFF
J: TRBJ2-1; V: TRBV5-4; D: TRBD1; size: once; DNA: TGTGCCAGCAGCTCGGACAGGAGAGCTTACAATGAGCAGTTCTTC; CDR3: CASSSDRRAYNEQFF
J: TRBJ2-2; V: TRBV7-6; D: NA; size: once; DNA: TGTGCCAGCAGCTTAAGAGGTGGAGGGGGCCACACCGGGGAGCTGTTTTTT; CDR3: CASSLRGGGGHTGELFF
J: TRBJ2-5; V: TRBV4-2; D: TRBD1; size: NA; DNA: TGTGCCAGCAGCCAAGCTACTCAGGGGGCCACCTCGGAGACCCAGTACTTC; CDR3: CASSQATQGATSETQYF
J: TRBJ2-1; V: TRBV11-3; D: NA; size: NA; DNA: TGTGCCAGCAGCTTAGATGGGACACGAGGGGATGAGCAGTTCTTC; CDR3: CASSLDGTRGDEQFF
J: TRBJ2-7; V: TRBV9; D: NA; size: NA; DNA: TGTGCCAGCAGCGTAGGCGGACTCAAGTCCCACGAGCAGTACTTC; CDR3: CASSVGGLKSHEQYF
J: TRBJ2-7; V: TRBV27; D: TRBD2; size: NA; DNA: TGTGCCAGCAGTAGGGCCGGGAGGGGCGATTACGAGCAGTACTTC; CDR3: CASSRAGRGDYEQYF
J: TRBJ1-1; V: TRBV7-9; D: TRBD1; size: NA; DNA: TGTGCCAGCATCACGGACAGGGAGAACACTGAAGCTTTCTTT; CDR3: CASITDRENTEAFF
J: TRBJ2-7; V: TRBV15; D: NA; size: NA; DNA: TGTGCCACCAGCGGCGGGACCGTTAACTCCTACGAGCAGTACTTC; CDR3: CATSGGTVNSYEQYF
J: TRBJ1-4; V: TRBV2; D: NA; size: NA; DNA: TGTGCCAGCACCTTGTTGGCGGGGGGAAAACTGTTTTTT; CDR3: CASTLLAGGKLFF
J: TRBJ1-4; V: TRBV21-1; D: NA; size: NA; DNA: TGTGCCAGCAGCCCACAGGGGGCGGTTGGGGGACTCCATGAAAAACTGTTTTTT; CDR3: CASSPQGAVGGLHEKLFF
J: TRBJ2-3; V: TRBV5-4; D: NA; size: NA; DNA: TGTGCCAGCAGCTTAAGAGGGAACACAGATACGCAGTATTTT; CDR3: CASSLRGNTDTQYF
J: TRBJ1-2; V: TRBV6-5; D: TRBD1; size: NA; DNA: TGTGCCAGCAGTCAGACAGGGGAATATGGCTACACCTTC; CDR3: CASSQTGEYGYTF
J: TRBJ2-7; V: TRBV25-1; D: NA; size: NA; DNA: TGTGCCAGCAGTGGGCGAGCGGGCCTTTCCTACGAGCAGTACTTC; CDR3: CASSGRAGLSYEQYF
J: TRBJ1-2; V: TRBV30; D: NA; size: NA; DNA: TGTGCCTGGAGTCAGGTTGGGGGCTACACCTTC; CDR3: CAWSQVGGYTF
J: TRBJ1-1; V: TRBV14; D: TRBD1; size: NA; DNA: TGTGCCAGCAGCCAAGATTCACCAATCGGACAGGGAGGGACTGAAGCTTTCTTT; CDR3: CASSQDSPIGQGGTEAFF
J: TRBJ2-7; V: TRBV4-1; D: TRBD1; size: NA; DNA: TGCGCCAGCAGCCAAGAAGGGACAGAAGGGATCACCGAGCAGTACTTC; CDR3: CASSQEGTEGITEQYF
J: TRBJ2-2; V: TRBV4-3; D: NA; size: NA; DNA: TGCGCCAGCAGCCAAGATACGCAGGGGCGCAGGGAGCTGTTTTTT; CDR3: CASSQDTQGRRELFF
J: TRBJ2-3; V: TRBV5-1; D: TRBD1; size: NA; DNA: TGCGCCAGCAGCCCGCCGACAGGGGGGGCCAGTAATACGCAGTATTTT; CDR3: CASSPPTGGASNTQYF
J: TRBJ2-3; V: TRBV11-1; D: TRBD2; size: NA; DNA: TGTGCCAGCAGCTTAGCCCTTCAGCGGGGGGCAGATACGCAGTATTTT; CDR3: CASSLALQRGADTQYF
J: TRBJ2-7; V: TRBV13; D: TRBD2; size: NA; DNA: TGTGCCAGCAGCTTTAGCGGGAGAAGCGAGCAGTACTTC; CDR3: CASSFSGRSEQYF